This paragraph reports one TCR beta chain. Measured with immunoSEQ multiplex PCR; TCRdb has only the in-frame clones, and not every one. Of around 56,000 clones listed, 91% are singletons. This sample is part of a study of T cell changes during pregnancy in multiple sclerosis. CDR1 is MGHRA, CDR2 YSYEKL, per germline. V was trimmed by 1 base and J by 3 bases, leaving 4 bases between them. The CDR3 covers 13 residues. The chain joins TRBV4-1 to TRBJ2-4; D remains ambiguous. The receptor was derived from a female donor with multiple sclerosis, enrolled in a pregnancy study. The specimen was CD4+ T cells from peripheral blood mononuclear cells, collected in the first trimester of pregnancy. CDR3 amino acids: CASSQGGKNIQYF. CDR3 coding DNA: TGCGCCAGCAGCCAAGGAGGCAAAAACATTCAGTACTTC.